This TCR beta chain was sequenced in a study of blood T cell repertoires in COVID-19. Study-level information: Both acute and convalescent COVID-19 samples were obtained from the United States, Italy and Spain. Sample material is recorded as cDNA or gDNA derived from T cells, B-cell-depleted T cells, or PBMCs.

As processed by the authors: Counts of nucleated cells, estimated from reference gene primer amplification, were obtained. Method: immunoSEQ multiplex PCR; TCRdb's copy keeps in-frame clones and lacks some. That table gives V, J and clone size, and the DNA gave D and trimming. The top ten clones hold roughly 2% of a sample with roughly 400,000 clones, 88% of them seen once. In terms of age and location, participants ranged from roughly 18 to 90 years and lived in about two dozen US areas. The CDR3 contains 16 residues. V was cut by 10 bases and J by 2 bases, with 21 bases left in between. CDR1 and CDR2 from the germline V gene are LNHDA and SQIVND (reference sequence).

Material for sequencing was PBMCs or T cells enriched from blood (not recorded which). The rearrangement links TRBV19 to TRBJ1-3, with D unresolved. The TCR sequence derives from a woman aged 40 to 50 with acute COVID-19. This CDR3 is CATIDTRRGAGNTIYF. The CDR3, as DNA: TGTGCCACTATAGACACCCGGCGGGGTGCTGGAAACACCATATATTTT.